The source of this TCR beta chain is a study of CD8 T cells in Susac syndrome. CD8+ and CD4+ blood T cells underwent TCR beta sequencing. Negative isolation yielded CD4+ and CD8+ T cells, and FACS enriched TEMRA cells. With random hexamers, reverse transcription was performed on about 0.5 to 1 ug of RNA. Amplification of TCR beta CDR3 spanned 54 Vbeta and 13 Jbeta via immunoSEQ multiplex PCR. TCRdb itself ran the immunoSEQ multiplex PCR reads through MiXCR, one entry per CDR3 protein. The sample has more than 150,000 distinct CDR3 sequences; over 85% are singletons. In its sample, this clonotype was seen a few times. V lost 7 bases and J lost 2; bases outside the gene matches: 6. This CDR3 is built from 14 residues.

The TCR was taken from a human donor with multiple sclerosis. The sequencing input was CD8+ T cells from PBMCs. The genes are TRBV12-3 or TRBV12-4 and TRBJ2-7; 9 bases align to TRBD1. This CDR3 reads CASTPGQGPYEQYF. The CDR3 nucleotides are TGTGCCAGCACTCCGGGACAGGGTCCCTACGAGCAGTACTTC.